This paragraph covers one T cell receptor (beta chain) sequence. Its antigen remains unidentified. The data were taken from a study of T cell responses to AZD1222 COVID-19 vaccine. Study-wide findings and caveats: Across spike, vaccine-associated CD4 TCRs were found, dominant at 160-218 and 743-854. The donor cohort was predominantly white British with a female majority, and clonal diversity may have been underestimated.

The CDR3 is 14 residues long. Germline lookup yields CDR1 SEHNR and CDR2 FQNEAQ (reference sequence). Trimming removed 5 bases from V and 9 bases from J; junction bases left unmatched: 10. Assay used: immunoSEQ multiplex PCR; TCRdb lists only in-frame clones, some missing. Of some 120,000 clones in the sample, around 89% were seen once. The clonotype originates from an adult in good health. V gene TRBV7-9 combines with J gene TRBJ2-1; TRBD2 aligns across 7 bases. This specimen was peripheral blood, taken on day 0 of MenACWY control vaccination. CDR3 nucleotides: TGTGCCAGCAGCCCCATGGGGGGGGGAGGTGAGCAGTTCTTC. It yields the protein CASSPMGGGGEQFF.